A selection of T cell receptor beta chains follows, all from one sample in a study of T-cell reconstitution after alpha-beta-depleted transplantation in children. TCRdb re-analysed the PCR reads in MiXCR, keeping a single row per CDR3 protein. The sample holds approximately 80,000 distinct CDR3 sequences, over 12% seen once. The specimen comprised PBMCs, mostly from graft donor cells, sampled 180 days after TCRalphabeta/CD19-depleted stem cell transplant. Receptors were obtained from a male patient aged 2-9 years who had a stem cell transplant for acute lymphoblastic leukemia, so the T cells may come from the graft donor. The CDR3 runs from the conserved cysteine through the conserved F or W. The order of the fields is J gene, clone size, V gene, D gene, CDR3 protein, CDR3 DNA. A D gene is named only where the DNA matches it firmly. Clone sizes are given selectively: once, few, many, or a class where the clone is expanded.

>TRBJ2-5|-|TRBV10-2|-
CANSMDYGETQYF
TGCGCCAACTCTATGGACTATGGAGAGACCCAGTACTTC
>TRBJ2-5|few|TRBV18|-
CASSPQIRGQTQYF
TGTGCCAGCTCACCACAAATCAGGGGTCAGACCCAGTACTTC
>TRBJ2-4|few|TRBV24-1|TRBD1
CATSDKGQGRNIQYF
TGTGCCACCAGTGATAAGGGACAGGGTCGTAACATTCAGTACTTC
>TRBJ2-1|few|TRBV7-9|TRBD1
CASSLAQGALSREQFF
TGTGCCAGCAGCTTAGCACAGGGGGCCCTGTCAAGGGAGCAGTTCTTC
>TRBJ2-3|-|TRBV25-1|-
CASSELGSTDTQYF
TGTGCCAGCAGTGAATTGGGGAGCACAGATACGCAGTATTTT
>TRBJ2-5|many|TRBV20-1|-
CSARARGGTETQYF
TGCAGTGCTAGAGCCCGTGGGGGCACGGAGACCCAGTACTTC
>TRBJ1-1|few|TRBV7-9|-
CASSSGGHTEAFF
TGTGCCAGCAGCTCCGGGGGTCACACTGAAGCTTTCTTT
>TRBJ2-4|-|TRBV7-9|TRBD1
CASSLGQELAKNIQYF
TGTGCCAGCAGCCTTGGACAGGAGCTAGCCAAAAACATTCAGTACTTC
>TRBJ2-6|few|TRBV18|-
CASSSRANVLTF
TGTGCCAGCTCGTCGAGGGCCAACGTCCTGACTTTC
>TRBJ1-1|many|TRBV10-3|-
CAISEGMEAFF
TGTGCCATCAGTGAGGGCATGGAAGCTTTCTTT
>TRBJ1-2|-|TRBV7-2|-
CASSLGQAQLNYGYTF
TGTGCCAGCAGCTTAGGACAGGCGCAACTCAACTATGGCTACACCTTC
>TRBJ2-1|-|TRBV7-2|TRBD2
CASSLYRGRGDNEQFF
TGTGCCAGCAGCTTATATCGCGGGAGGGGGGACAATGAGCAGTTCTTC
>TRBJ2-7|many|TRBV5-6|-
CASSPSADDEQYF
TGTGCCAGCAGCCCCTCGGCCGACGACGAGCAGTACTTC
>TRBJ1-1|many|TRBV4-3|-
CASSQRAENTEAFF
TGCGCCAGCAGCCAACGGGCCGAGAACACTGAAGCTTTCTTT
>TRBJ1-1|few|TRBV10-3|-
CAISATGSNTEAFF
TGTGCCATCAGTGCTACTGGATCGAACACTGAAGCTTTCTTT
>TRBJ2-1|many|TRBV24-1|-
CATRGWAHNEQFF
TGTGCCACCCGGGGTTGGGCCCACAATGAGCAGTTCTTC
>TRBJ2-7|few|TRBV7-2|TRBD1
CATHRGDFYEQYF
TGTGCCACTCACAGGGGGGATTTCTACGAGCAGTACTTC
>TRBJ2-2|few|TRBV27|-
CASSYYWAWGGELFF
TGTGCCAGCAGTTACTACTGGGCATGGGGCGGGGAGCTGTTTTTT
>TRBJ1-4|-|TRBV28|-
CASSLLGSTNEKLFF
TGTGCCAGCAGTTTATTAGGGTCAACTAATGAAAAACTGTTTTTT
>TRBJ1-2|-|TRBV4-3|-
CASSQGSGYGYTF
TGCGCCAGCAGCCAAGGTTCTGGGTATGGCTACACCTTC
>TRBJ2-1|-|TRBV21-1|-
CASSSSGRTGRNEQFF
TGTGCCAGCAGCTCCTCTGGCAGGACAGGTAGAAATGAGCAGTTCTTC
>TRBJ2-3|few|TRBV9|-
CASSVGRYTDTQYF
TGTGCCAGCAGCGTGGGCCGATACACAGATACGCAGTATTTT
>TRBJ1-1|few|TRBV20-1|-
CSARGQTNTEAFF
TGCAGTGCTAGAGGACAGACGAACACTGAAGCTTTCTTT
>TRBJ2-3|many|TRBV29-1|TRBD2
CSVERGLAGVGTDTQYF
TGCAGCGTTGAAAGGGGTCTAGCGGGAGTCGGCACAGATACGCAGTATTTT
>TRBJ2-7|few|TRBV11-2|-
CASKIAGSSYEQYF
TGTGCCAGTAAAATAGCCGGGAGCTCCTACGAGCAGTACTTC
>TRBJ1-5|few|TRBV28|-
CASSFHSVNQPQHF
TGTGCCAGCAGTTTTCACTCGGTCAATCAGCCCCAGCATTTT
>TRBJ1-5|-|TRBV20-1|TRBD1
CSASGTGVFNQPQHF
TGCAGTGCTAGCGGGACAGGGGTCTTCAATCAGCCCCAGCATTTT
>TRBJ1-1|-|TRBV4-2|-
CASSQEGTVNTEAFF
TGTGCCAGCAGCCAAGAGGGAACGGTGAACACTGAAGCTTTCTTT
>TRBJ2-7|few|TRBV9|TRBD2
CASSVRLAGNEQYF
TGTGCCAGCAGCGTTCGACTAGCGGGTAACGAGCAGTACTTC
>TRBJ2-3|few|TRBV7-6|TRBD1
CASSLRGQGKGTDTQYF
TGTGCCAGCAGCTTAAGAGGACAGGGAAAGGGGACAGATACGCAGTATTTT
>TRBJ2-1|many|TRBV12-3/TRBV12-4|TRBD2
CASSWTSGGYNEQFF
TGTGCCAGCAGTTGGACTAGCGGGGGGTACAATGAGCAGTTCTTC
>TRBJ1-5|-|TRBV20-1|-
CSARDPESFHQPQHF
TGCAGTGCTAGAGATCCGGAAAGTTTCCATCAGCCCCAGCATTTT
>TRBJ2-7|-|TRBV2|-
CASSDGGLKDEQYF
TGTGCCAGCAGTGACGGTGGTCTTAAGGACGAGCAGTACTTC
>TRBJ2-3|few|TRBV6-5|-
CASSYPLWDSTDTQYF
TGTGCCAGCAGTTACCCTCTCTGGGACAGCACAGATACGCAGTATTTT
>TRBJ2-5|few|TRBV20-1|TRBD1
CSGIRTGYRGETQYF
TGCAGTGGTATCCGGACAGGGTATCGGGGAGAGACCCAGTACTTC
>TRBJ2-1|few|TRBV12-3/TRBV12-4|-
CASRSSRSSYNEQFF
TGTGCCAGCAGGTCTTCGCGTTCGTCCTACAATGAGCAGTTCTTC
>TRBJ1-1|many|TRBV7-2|-
CASRLQANTEAFF
TGTGCCAGCAGGTTACAGGCAAACACTGAAGCTTTCTTT
>TRBJ2-5|few|TRBV5-1|TRBD1
CASSGLGQAQETQYF
TGCGCCAGCAGCGGACTGGGACAGGCCCAAGAGACCCAGTACTTC
>TRBJ2-7|-|TRBV5-1|-
CASSLGISYEQYF
TGCGCCAGCAGCTTGGGCATCTCCTACGAGCAGTACTTC
>TRBJ2-2|-|TRBV5-1|-
CASSGGGDAGELFF
TGCGCCAGCAGCGGAGGAGGGGACGCCGGGGAGCTGTTTTTT
>TRBJ1-1|-|TRBV5-1|-
CASASGTPNTEAFF
TGCGCCAGCGCCTCCGGGACACCAAACACTGAAGCTTTCTTT
>TRBJ2-1|many|TRBV10-3|-
CAISEGNEQFF
TGTGCCATCAGTGAGGGCAATGAGCAGTTCTTC
>TRBJ1-2|-|TRBV20-1|-
CSASGELDWPISYTF
TGCAGTGCTAGTGGGGAGTTGGATTGGCCGATCTCCTACACCTTC
>TRBJ2-5|few|TRBV29-1|-
CSVEDRVGEETQYF
TGCAGCGTTGAAGACCGGGTGGGGGAAGAGACCCAGTACTTC
>TRBJ1-2|many|TRBV7-3|TRBD1
CASSPTGTEYGYTF
TGTGCCAGCAGCCCTACCGGGACAGAGTATGGCTACACCTTC
>TRBJ2-1|few|TRBV11-2|TRBD2
CASSFSGSDEQFF
TGTGCCAGCAGCTTTAGCGGGAGCGATGAGCAGTTCTTC
>TRBJ2-4|-|TRBV11-2|-
CASSLTAIAKNIQYF
TGTGCCAGCAGCTTGACGGCTATAGCCAAAAACATTCAGTACTTC
>TRBJ2-1|few|TRBV20-1|-
CSARSPNEQFF
TGCAGTGCTAGATCCCCCAATGAGCAGTTCTTC
>TRBJ1-6|-|TRBV6-5|TRBD1
CASSYSHRGGNSPLHF
TGTGCCAGCAGTTACTCGCACAGGGGAGGCAATTCACCCCTCCACTTT
>TRBJ2-7|many|TRBV12-3/TRBV12-4|TRBD2
CASRLAGGPKRNEQYF
TGTGCCAGCAGGTTAGCGGGAGGGCCGAAGCGGAACGAGCAGTACTTC
>TRBJ1-5|many|TRBV12-3/TRBV12-4|-
CASSFLLWILSQPQHF
TGTGCCAGCAGTTTTCTTCTCTGGATTCTCAGTCAGCCCCAGCATTTT
>TRBJ1-5|few|TRBV7-2|TRBD1
CASSMGTGSNQPQHF
TGTGCCAGCAGCATGGGGACAGGTAGCAATCAGCCCCAGCATTTT
>TRBJ2-1|-|TRBV20-1|TRBD2
CSARLAVNEQFF
TGCAGTGCGAGACTAGCGGTCAATGAGCAGTTCTTC
>TRBJ1-1|few|TRBV5-1|-
CASSLALQPLLGTEAFF
TGCGCCAGCAGCTTGGCCTTACAGCCTCTCCTTGGCACTGAAGCTTTCTTT
>TRBJ2-3|-|TRBV12-3/TRBV12-4|TRBD2
CASSMRERNTQYF
TGTGCCAGCAGTATGCGGGAGAGGAATACGCAGTATTTT
>TRBJ2-5|few|TRBV7-9|-
CASSLGGAGQETQYF
TGTGCCAGCAGCTTGGGGGGGGCCGGGCAAGAGACCCAGTACTTC
>TRBJ2-2|few|TRBV10-3|-
CATKSGGWELFF
TGTGCCACCAAAAGTGGAGGCTGGGAGCTGTTTTTT
>TRBJ1-1|-|TRBV11-2|-
CASSYFTLNTEAFF
TGTGCCAGCAGCTACTTCACGCTAAACACTGAAGCTTTCTTT
>TRBJ2-3|-|TRBV4-3|-
CASSQDSTQYF
TGCGCCAGCAGCCAAGATAGTACGCAGTATTTT